Included here is one T cell receptor (beta chain) sequence, with context. What it binds is not known. Primers included in the PCR were 60 Vbeta and 13 Jbeta primers. Produced via immunoSEQ multiplex PCR; TCRdb's table is partial and in-frame only. The sample has around 100,000 clones, around 82% seen once; the top ten hold approximately 10%. The sample is drawn from a study of cytomegalovirus exposure and HLA in healthy donors. General study points: According to the study, around 150 TCR beta chains were cytomegalovirus-associated.

Source material: PBMCs. This sequence originates from a woman aged 18-30 years in good health and CMV-seropositive.

The CDR3 sequence: CASSHPDRSRNTEAFF. The CDR3 DNA sequence: TGCGCCAGCAGCCACCCCGACAGGAGCCGGAACACTGAAGCTTTCTTT. The genes are TRBV4-1 and TRBJ1-1; tentative D call: TRBD1 (6 bases). Germline CDR1 reads MGHRA; CDR2 reads YSYEKL. The V and J ends lost 3 bases and 1 base respectively, with 15 bases between them. The CDR3 has 16 residues.